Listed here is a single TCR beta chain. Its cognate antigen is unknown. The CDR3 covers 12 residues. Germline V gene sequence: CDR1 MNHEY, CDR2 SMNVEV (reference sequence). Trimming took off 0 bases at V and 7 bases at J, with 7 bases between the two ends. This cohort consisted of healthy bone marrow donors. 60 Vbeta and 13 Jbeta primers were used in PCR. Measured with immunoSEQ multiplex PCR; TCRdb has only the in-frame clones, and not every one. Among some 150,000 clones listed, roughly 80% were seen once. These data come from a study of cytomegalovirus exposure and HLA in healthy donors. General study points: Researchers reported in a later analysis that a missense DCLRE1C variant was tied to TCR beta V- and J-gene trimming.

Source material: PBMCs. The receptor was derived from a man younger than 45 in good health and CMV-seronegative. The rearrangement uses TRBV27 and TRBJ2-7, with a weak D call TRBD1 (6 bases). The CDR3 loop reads CASSLSRGEQYF. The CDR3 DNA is TGTGCCAGCAGTTTATCGAGGGGGGAGCAGTACTTC.